This T cell receptor beta chain was recorded in a study of blood T cell repertoires in COVID-19. Whole-study context: There were acute and convalescent COVID-19 samples, and they came from the United States, Italy and Spain. Sample material is recorded as cDNA or gDNA derived from T cells, B-cell-depleted T cells, or PBMCs.

One Seattle source followed patients from active infection through their disease course. Original processing methods: Counts of nucleated cells, estimated from reference gene primer amplification, were obtained. Only in-frame clones appear in the TCRdb table, and some are missing; sequencing was by immunoSEQ multiplex PCR. The V and J calls and clone size come from that table; D and trimming were worked out from the DNA. In the table there are around 280,000 clones, about nine tenths of which are singletons. Germline V gives CDR1 SNHLY, CDR2 FYNNEI. The V and J ends lost 10 bases and 0 bases, in that order; junction bases with no gene match: 5. The CDR3 runs 14 residues.

The genes are TRBV2 and TRBJ2-3, with 9 bases that match TRBD2. What was sequenced was peripheral blood. This receptor was taken from a woman in her 30s with COVID-19, enrolled during active disease. CDR3: CATVAGVSTDTQYF. The CDR3 DNA sequence: TGTGCCACAGTAGCGGGGGTGAGCACAGATACGCAGTATTTT.